The rows below give T cell receptor beta chains drawn from one sample of a study of blood T cell repertoires in COVID-19. The table came from immunoSEQ multiplex PCR; TCRdb's copy has only in-frame clones and leaves some out. Altogether tens of thousands of clones are present, about 74% being singletons, with the ten largest covering approximately 4.1%. Sequencing used peripheral blood. The origin of the receptors is a man between 65 and 79 years old with COVID-19, enrolled during active disease. Both conserved end residues are part of each CDR3. The order of the fields is J gene, D gene, CDR3 length, V gene, clone size, CDR3 DNA, CDR3 protein. The D gene is left open where the match is weak. Only part of the rows carry a size: once, few, many, or a class if the clone is expanded.

TRBJ2-7,TRBD1,14,TRBV5-1,NA,TGCGCCAGCAGCCCCAACACAGGGGGCCACGAGCAGTACTTC,CASSPNTGGHEQYF
TRBJ2-1,NA,16,TRBV4-2,NA,TGTGCCAGCAGCCAAGCCTGGGAGAAATCCTACAATGAGCAGTTCTTC,CASSQAWEKSYNEQFF
TRBJ1-1,NA,14,TRBV10-3,NA,TGTGCCATCAGCAGCTCGGGGTTGAACACTGAAGCTTTCTTT,CAISSSGLNTEAFF
TRBJ2-2,TRBD2,18,TRBV5-1,NA,TGCGCCAGCAGCTTGGAATCCGGGACTAGCGGGAGGGTCGGGGAGCTGTTTTTT,CASSLESGTSGRVGELFF
TRBJ2-5,TRBD2,15,TRBV7-2,once,TGTGCCAGCAGACCTCGACTAGCGGGGCAAGAGACCCAGTACTTC,CASRPRLAGQETQYF
TRBJ1-6,NA,14,TRBV15,few,TGTGCCACCAGCCCTTATGGAGGGAATTCACCCCTCCACTTT,CATSPYGGNSPLHF
TRBJ2-3,TRBD1,14,TRBV6-5,NA,TGTGCCGCCTCAAGGACAGGGGGGACAGATACGCAGTATTTT,CAASRTGGTDTQYF
TRBJ2-5,NA,9,TRBV20-1,NA,TGCAGTGCTAGGAGTGCCCAGTACTTC,CSARSAQYF
TRBJ1-5,NA,13,TRBV20-1,NA,TGCAGTGCTAGTACTGCTAACAATCAGCCCCAGCATTTT,CSASTANNQPQHF
TRBJ2-7,NA,13,TRBV7-9,few,TGTGCCAGCAGCTCCCGACAGAGCGAGAAGCAGTACTTC,CASSSRQSEKQYF
TRBJ1-4,NA,16,TRBV9,NA,TGTGCCAGCAGCGTAGCGGACGGGAGGGGATATGAAAAACTGTTTTTT,CASSVADGRGYEKLFF
TRBJ1-5,NA,15,TRBV7-2,many,TGTGCCAGCAGCTTTGGAGGGGTGAGCAATCAGCCCCAGCATTTT,CASSFGGVSNQPQHF
TRBJ2-2,TRBD1,13,TRBV6-5,NA,TGTGCCAGCAGTTACAGGGGGCGGATGGGGCTGTTTTTT,CASSYRGRMGLFF
TRBJ2-7,TRBD1,14,TRBV11-3,NA,TGTGCCAGCAGCTTACCCAGGGGGCCGTACGAGCAGTACTTC,CASSLPRGPYEQYF